This is a list of T cell receptor beta chains from one sample in a study of regulatory T cells in long-lasting Graves disease. MiXCR, applied by TCRdb to the multiplex PCR reads, yields one record per CDR3 protein. In the table there are fewer than 550,000 distinct CDR3 sequences, roughly a sixth of which are singletons. These data were also reused for a study on T cells in Graves' hyperthyroidism and ophthalmopathy.

Sequencing was performed on peripheral blood mononuclear cells (PBMCs), taken at new diagnosis, from a patient treated with antithyroid drugs. Receptors originate from a woman aged 35-60 years with Graves disease. Each CDR3 is given with its conserved first and last residue. A D gene is named only where the DNA matches it firmly. Part of the rows lack a size; the others show once, few, many or a class for expanded clones.

clone size | D gene | J gene | V gene | CDR3 protein | CDR3 DNA
few | NA | TRBJ1-3 | TRBV6-5 | CASSYSGISGNTIYF | TGTGCCAGCAGTTACTCGGGGATCTCTGGAAACACCATATATTTT
NA | NA | TRBJ1-3 | TRBV7-9 | CASSVNLASGNTIYF | TGTGCCAGCAGCGTTAACCTAGCCTCTGGAAACACCATATATTTT
many | TRBD1 | TRBJ2-1 | TRBV5-1 | CASSMTGAREQFF | TGCGCCAGCAGCATGACAGGGGCCCGTGAGCAGTTCTTC
NA | NA | TRBJ1-1 | TRBV2 | CASSDGRAFF | TGTGCCAGCAGTGATGGGCGAGCTTTCTTT
few | TRBD1 | TRBJ2-7 | TRBV20-1 | CSASTGVTYEQYF | TGCAGTGCTAGTACAGGGGTTACCTACGAGCAGTACTTC
many | NA | TRBJ2-3 | TRBV11-2 | CASSLGPRDTQYF | TGTGCCAGCAGCTTAGGGCCAAGAGATACGCAGTATTTT
few | NA | TRBJ1-4 | TRBV9 | CASSAGGQSYLGDEKLFF | TGTGCCAGCAGCGCGGGAGGACAATCCTATTTGGGGGATGAAAAACTGTTTTTT
many | NA | TRBJ1-2 | TRBV12-5 | CASGFGGIYGYTF | TGTGCTAGTGGTTTCGGGGGAATCTATGGCTACACCTTC
few | NA | TRBJ1-5 | TRBV6-2/TRBV6-3 | CASSSQGLGNQPQHF | TGTGCCAGCAGTTCTCAGGGGTTGGGCAATCAGCCCCAGCATTTT
many | NA | TRBJ1-2 | TRBV10-3 | CAISERGIIDYGYTF | TGTGCCATCAGTGAGAGGGGGATTATAGACTATGGCTACACCTTC
few | NA | TRBJ2-7 | TRBV25-1 | CASSGTGNYEQYF | TGTGCCAGCTCCGGGACGGGGAACTACGAGCAGTACTTC
many | NA | TRBJ1-1 | TRBV28 | CASTRGGGVNTEAFF | TGTGCCAGCACCAGAGGGGGGGGTGTAAACACTGAAGCTTTCTTT
NA | TRBD1 | TRBJ2-7 | TRBV6-5 | CASSYTGTVSEQYF | TGTGCCAGCAGTTACACAGGGACAGTCTCCGAGCAGTACTTC
many | NA | TRBJ1-3 | TRBV15 | CATSRERGSGNTIYF | TGTGCCACCAGCAGAGAAAGAGGGTCTGGAAACACCATATATTTT
NA | TRBD1 | TRBJ1-2 | TRBV6-2/TRBV6-3 | CASRHLTDRTINYGYTF | TGTGCCAGCAGACATTTAACGGACAGGACCATTAACTATGGCTACACCTTC
many | TRBD1 | TRBJ1-6 | TRBV18 | CASSPDRGLSPLHF | TGTGCCAGCAGCCCGGACAGGGGGCTGTCACCCCTCCACTTT
many | NA | TRBJ1-5 | TRBV28 | CASSLPHMGQPQHF | TGTGCCAGCAGTTTACCACACATGGGCCAGCCCCAGCATTTT
many | NA | TRBJ1-1 | TRBV6-1 | CATRAEMNTEAFF | TGTGCCACGAGGGCCGAGATGAACACTGAAGCTTTCTTT
many | TRBD1 | TRBJ1-2 | TRBV7-2 | CASSLPTGVGGYTF | TGTGCCAGCAGCCTCCCGACAGGGGTCGGAGGCTACACCTTC
few | NA | TRBJ1-2 | TRBV29-1 | CSTTLDGSSGYTF | TGCAGCACCACCCTGGACGGCTCTTCAGGCTACACCTTC
NA | NA | TRBJ2-4 | TRBV4-2 | CASSQDMTPRIQYF | TGTGCCAGCAGCCAAGATATGACCCCGAGGATTCAGTACTTC
NA | TRBD2 | TRBJ2-2 | TRBV12-3/TRBV12-4 | CASSSISGASGGELFF | TGTGCCAGCAGTTCCATTAGCGGGGCTAGTGGCGGGGAGCTGTTTTTT
few | NA | TRBJ2-1 | TRBV20-1 | CSATGEGLFNEQFF | TGCAGTGCTACAGGAGAAGGACTTTTTAATGAGCAGTTCTTC
few | NA | TRBJ2-2 | TRBV6-1 | CASTSRGSQPTGELFF | TGTGCCAGCACTTCCCGGGGCTCGCAGCCCACCGGGGAGCTGTTTTTT
many | NA | TRBJ1-1 | TRBV6-2/TRBV6-3 | CASSYWGGFDTEAFF | TGTGCCAGCAGTTACTGGGGGGGGTTTGACACTGAAGCTTTCTTT
NA | NA | TRBJ1-1 | TRBV20-1 | CSAIPRDIQEAFF | TGCAGTGCTATTCCCCGGGACATTCAAGAAGCTTTCTTT